In this sample, the clone carrying this T cell receptor (beta chain) turned up a few times. Its target is not known. The entirety of the isolated RNA underwent reverse transcription, so expressed TCRB transcripts were sequenced. Generated by immunoSEQ multiplex PCR, the TCRdb table keeps only in-frame clones and is missing some. This table holds 300,000 or so clones, roughly 8.8% found once. These data belong to a study of beta chain features in type 1 diabetes. This CDR3 contains 13 residues. Trimming cost V 0 bases and J 6 bases, with 6 bases left between them. Germline V lookup: CDR1 MNHEY, CDR2 SVGAGI. There was one heparinised blood draw per donor, averaging roughly 0.12 L. General study results and limits: Any HLA effect on TCRB rearrangement was left unresolved by small sub-analyses. The naive, central memory and Treg TCRB repertoires of patients appeared to be more similar to one another than those of healthy donors. Within each of all four CD4+ subsets, Type 1 diabetes patients had TCRB CDR3s that were moderately but significantly shorter. PCR could preferentially amplify shorter templates, alike in patients and controls.

The genes are TRBV6-5 and TRBJ2-4; D is ambiguous. The TCR comes from a man aged 25 to 40 with type 1 diabetes. The sample consisted of central memory CD4+ T cells from blood. Here the CDR3 DNA reads TGTGCCAGCAGTTACTCGTCAGGAAACATTCAGTACTTC. Translating gives CASSYSSGNIQYF.